This T cell receptor (beta chain) stems from a study of Ad26.COV2.S vaccination and SARS-CoV-2 variants. The study's findings and limits: Substantial breadth in spike-specific CD8+ and CD4+ T cell responses was reportedly seen after vaccination. People given the vaccine had a wider spike-specific TCR breadth than placebo recipients did.

This clone was detected only once. The antigen is unknown. Assay used: immunoSEQ multiplex PCR; TCRdb lists only in-frame clones, some missing. Here the sample spans about 440,000 clones, less than 95% being singletons. The treatment is: around 19 received Ad26.COV2.S at low or high dose, single or two shots; 5 received placebo; per-sample allocation not given. Collection of the samples took place on day 63 after the first injection of vaccine or placebo. The donor was a Boston adult aged 18-55 years. This CDR3 contains 13 residues. Germline V gene data show CDR1 as LGHNA and CDR2 as YNFKEQ. Trimming stripped 6 bases from V and 0 bases from J, with 9 bases between.

The sample consisted of peripheral blood, taken in a trial of Ad26.COV2.S vaccine versus placebo. This receptor was taken from a person aged 18-65 years who received the Ad26.COV2.S COVID-19 vaccine or a placebo. V is TRBV4-2 and J is TRBJ2-7; D may be TRBD2 (6 bases). The CDR3 protein is CASSVDYSYEQYF. For the CDR3, the DNA is TGTGCCAGCAGTGTGGACTACTCCTACGAGCAGTACTTC.